The 6 T cell receptor beta chains reported below all come from one sample, sequenced in a study of blood T cell repertoires in COVID-19. TCRdb keeps only in-frame clones here, not all; method: immunoSEQ multiplex PCR. The sample has about 250,000 clones; around 80% are singletons. Sequenced sample: PBMCs or T cells enriched from blood (not recorded which). These receptors were taken from a man aged 40-49 years who had been exposed to COVID-19.

The V and J genes are TRBV19 and TRBJ1-5, with 7 bases aligning to TRBD1. Unmatched junction bases numbered 2, after V lost 5 bases and J lost 4 bases. The CDR3 extends over 13 amino acids. In germline, CDR1 is LNHDA, CDR2 SQIVND (reference sequence). The CDR3 bases are TGTGCCAGTAGTTTACAGGGGAATCAGCCCCAGCATTTT. Protein: CASSLQGNQPQHF. The full variable domain, in which reference TRBV19 and TRBJ1-5 provide the parts outside the CDR3, is DGGITQSPKYLFRKEGQNVTLSCEQNLNHDAMYWYRQDPGQGLRLIYYSQIVNDFQKGDIAEGYSVSREKKESFPLTVTSAQKNPTAFYLCASSLQGNQPQHFGDGTRLSIL.

The V call is TRBV5-1, the J call TRBJ1-2; perhaps TRBD1 as D (5 bases). CDR3 size: 13 residues. Germline CDR1 is SGHRS and CDR2 is YFSETQ. Deletions cut 5 bases from V and 8 bases from J, with 16 bases between. The CDR3 bases are TGCGCCAGCAGTTTCAACAGGTTCGAAGGCTACACCTTC. This translates into CASSFNRFEGYTF.

This clone was detected only once. V is TRBV2 and J is TRBJ2-2; weak D call: TRBD1 (6 bases). V shed 10 bases and J shed 6 bases, with 27 bases lying between them. Germline-derived CDR1 and CDR2 are SNHLY and FYNNEI. This CDR3 region has 17 residues. This CDR3 reads CATQRSSGVLVAGELFF. CDR3 sequence (DNA): TGTGCCACGCAAAGATCCTCAGGGGTTCTTGTAGCCGGGGAGCTGTTTTTT.

The chain joins TRBV15 to TRBJ2-5; 13 bases are shared with TRBD2. CDR3 size: 18 residues. Germline V gene sequence: CDR1 LNHNV, CDR2 YYDKDF (reference sequence). V shed 0 bases, J shed 4 bases, and the junction held 8 bases outside the gene matches. CDR3 loop: CATSRDYTSGRAGETQYF. CDR3 DNA sequence: TGTGCCACCAGCAGAGATTATACTAGCGGGAGGGCCGGAGAGACCCAGTACTTC.

The rearrangement uses TRBV24-1 and TRBJ2-3, with a tentative D call TRBD1 (6 bases). Trimming cost V 9 bases and J 1 base, with 16 bases left between them. CDR1 is KGHDR, CDR2 SFDVKD, per germline. This CDR3 is 15 amino acids long. The CDR3 spells CATSGAGSGTDTQYF. CDR3 nucleotides: TGTGCCACCTCAGGGGCGGGTTCCGGCACAGATACGCAGTATTTT.

The genes are TRBV15 and TRBJ1-2; D is uncertain. The CDR3 runs to 14 residues. Trimming removed 0 bases from V and 5 bases from J, with 10 bases in between. Looked up from germline, CDR1 is LNHNV and CDR2 is YYDKDF (reference sequence). CDR3 DNA: TGTGCCACCAGCAGAGATGGAGGAGCATATGGCTACACCTTC. It encodes CATSRDGGAYGYTF.